The source of this T cell receptor beta chain is a study of blood T cells in healthy people across ages. Study results and caveats: Nothing was known about donor CMV status, and this possibly confounded expanded clonotype changes. Strongly correlated with naive T cell percentage was TCR beta diversity. Significant beta diversity loss was already apparent by age approximately 42, declining roughly linearly.

V lost 0 bases and J lost 4, with 14 bases in between. The CDR3 consists of 16 residues. The germline V gene has CDR1 WNHNN and CDR2 SYGVQD (reference sequence). This clonotype was observed many times. What it binds is unknown. Each sample gave at least 7 million isolated PBMCs. Next came a second PCR, run for roughly 6 to 11 cycles, which used a sample-barcoded 5' primer along with a J-beta primer mix. TCRdb recomputed calls from the 5' RACE reads with MiXCR, one row per CDR3 protein. Of more than 800,000 distinct CDR3 sequences in the sample, 29% were seen once. The receptor was derived from an elderly woman in good health. The genes are TRBV10-1 and TRBJ2-3; D is perhaps TRBD1 (6 bases). The sample comprised blood. CDR3 sequence reads: CASSESTQDRSDTQYF. CDR3 DNA sequence: TGCGCCAGCAGTGAGTCGACTCAAGACAGGTCAGATACGCAGTATTTT.